The next 25 T cell receptor beta chains were all read from a single sample in a study of yellow fever vaccine responses in identical twins. MiXCR, run by TCRdb on the RT-PCR reads, gives a single entry per CDR3 protein. Seen here are 35,000 or so distinct CDR3 sequences, 50% to 75% observed once, and the top ten hold 4.5% to 5%. Sequencing used T cells from blood (PBMCs), unsorted or a sorted subset (not recorded which), obtained before or after yellow fever vaccination (not recorded which). These receptors all come from a woman between 18 and 29 years old who received the yellow fever vaccine.

The chain is built from TRBV9 and TRBJ2-5; D remains ambiguous. V shed 6 bases and J shed 5 bases, with 20 bases lying between them. The CDR3 contains 15 residues. CDR1 SGDLS and CDR2 YYNGEE come from the germline V gene. CDR3 region: CASNRVGGSGETQYF. CDR3 DNA sequence: TGTGCCAGCAACCGCGTGGGCGGAAGTGGGGAGACCCAGTACTTC.

The V gene is TRBV3-1, the J gene TRBJ2-1, with D tentatively TRBD1 (5 bases). Trimming removed 3 bases at V and 1 base at J, with 13 bases between. The CDR3 has 16 amino acids. The germline V gene encodes CDR1 LGHDT and CDR2 YNNKEL (reference sequence). The CDR3 is CASSHATGVSYNEQFF. The CDR3 DNA follows: TGTGCCAGCAGCCACGCTACAGGTGTTTCCTACAATGAGCAGTTCTTC.

J is TRBJ2-7 and V is TRBV29-1; D unclear. Germline V CDR1 and CDR2: SQVTM, ANQGSEA. Trimming removed 5 bases at V and 1 base at J, with 21 bases between. The CDR3 length is 16 residues. CDR3 coding DNA: TGCAGCGTTTTGTTCCCGCGCCTACAGAAATCCTACGAGCAGTACTTC. Amino acids: CSVLFPRLQKSYEQYF.

The chain carries TRBV2 and TRBJ2-1; possibly TRBD1 for D (6 bases). Trimming stripped 3 bases from V and 7 bases from J, with 16 bases between. The CDR3 spans 15 residues. Germline CDR1 SNHLY, CDR2 FYNNEI. CDR3 residues: CASSDPAGASNEQFF. The CDR3 coding sequence is TGTGCCAGCAGTGACCCGGCAGGGGCCTCGAATGAGCAGTTCTTC.

This clonotype was seen more than once but under ten times. The chain carries TRBV3-1 and TRBJ2-1; 7 bases map to TRBD2. Germline values: CDR1 LGHDT, CDR2 YNNKEL (reference sequence). Trimming at V came to 1 base and at J to 2 bases, leaving 2 bases not matched to a gene. The CDR3 is 15 amino acids. In DNA form, the CDR3 reads TGTGCCAGCAGCCAAGTGGCGGGAGCCTACAATGAGCAGTTCTTC. Amino acids: CASSQVAGAYNEQFF.

The chain is built from TRBV18 and TRBJ2-5; no clear D gene. Germline CDR1 and CDR2: KGHSH and LQKENI. Trimming pared 3 bases from V and 1 base from J, leaving 9 bases between. The CDR3 length is 14 residues. CDR3 sequence (DNA): TGTGCCAGCTCACCCCCCAGTCCCCAAGAGACCCAGTACTTC. Translation: CASSPPSPQETQYF. The full variable domain, its missing parts supplied by reference TRBV18 and TRBJ2-5, is NAGVMQNPRHLVRRRGQEARLRCSPMKGHSHVYWYRQLPEEGLKFMVYLQKENIIDESGMPKERFSAEFPKEGPSILRIQQVVRGDSAAYFCASSPPSPQETQYFGPGTRLLVL.

This chain uses TRBV12-3 or TRBV12-4 with TRBJ2-7; D unclear. The CDR3 is made up of 11 amino acids. The germline V and J ends were trimmed by 6 bases and 10 bases, with 13 bases remaining between them. CDR3 protein: CASSLGGPQYF. Written as DNA, the CDR3 is TGTGCCAGCAGCCTTGGCGGACCTCAGTACTTC.

This clonotype has more than one count but fewer than ten. The chain joins TRBV12-3 or TRBV12-4 to TRBJ2-1, with 12 nucleotides matching TRBD2. The ends lost 6 bases at V and 6 bases at J; junction bases unmatched: 9. This CDR3 has 16 amino acids. CDR3 protein: CASSRRTSGIGNEQFF. The DNA of the CDR3 is TGTGCCAGCAGCCGAAGGACTAGCGGGATAGGCAATGAGCAGTTCTTC.

The V gene is TRBV14, the J gene TRBJ2-5, with TRBD1 as a possible D gene (6 bases). V was pared by 1 base and J by 4 bases, with 7 bases between. CDR1 and CDR2 from the germline V gene are SGHDN and FVKESK. This CDR3 spans 13 amino acids. The CDR3 is CASSQGQVETQYF. Written as DNA, the CDR3 is TGTGCCAGCAGCCAAGGACAGGTAGAGACCCAGTACTTC.

The chain combines TRBV13 with TRBJ2-7, with 7 nucleotides matching TRBD1. This CDR3 is built from 15 residues. V was clipped by 5 bases and J by 6 bases; unmatched bases: 13. CDR1 and CDR2 (germline): PRHDT, FYEKMQ (reference sequence). The CDR3 nucleotides read TGTGCCAGCAGCCCTCCAGGAAGGGGGCAGAGCGAGCAGTACTTC. Translation gives CASSPPGRGQSEQYF.

The sample holds one count of this clonotype. The chain has TRBV29-1 and TRBJ2-5, with D perhaps matching TRBD1 (6 bases). Germline lookup yields CDR1 SQVTM and CDR2 ANQGSEA. CDR3 length: 12 amino acids. V shed 6 bases and J shed 5 bases, with 13 bases lying between them. CDR3 bases: TGCAGCGTAGAACAGGGTGCGGAGACCCAGTACTTC. Protein: CSVEQGAETQYF. The full variable domain, with the rest looked up from reference TRBV29-1 and TRBJ2-5, is SAVISQKPSRDICQRGTSLTIQCQVDSQVTMMFWYRQQPGQSLTLIATANQGSEATYESGFVIDKFPISRPNLTFSTLTVSNMSPEDSSIYLCSVEQGAETQYFGPGTRLLVL.

The V call is TRBV29-1, the J call TRBJ1-1, with TRBD1 identical over 7 bases. Germline V gene data show CDR1 as SQVTM and CDR2 as ANQGSEA. The ends lost 7 bases at V and 3 bases at J; junction bases unmatched: 2. This CDR3 is 11 amino acids long. CDR3: CSGGQDTEAFF. CDR3 DNA sequence: TGCAGCGGTGGACAGGACACTGAAGCTTTCTTT.

CDR3 protein: CASSLMGRGTSGANVLTF. CDR3 in DNA: TGTGCCAGCAGTTTAATGGGCAGGGGAACTTCTGGGGCCAACGTCCTGACTTTC. The chain recombines TRBV12-3 or TRBV12-4 with TRBJ2-6, with D maybe TRBD1 (6 bases). The CDR3 totals 18 residues. With 2 bases removed from V and 1 base from J, the gap between germline ends came to 15 bases.

The rearrangement links TRBV4-2 to TRBJ2-7; D is possibly TRBD2 (5 bases). The germline gives CDR1 LGHNA, CDR2 YNFKEQ. V was shortened by 0 bases and J by 2 bases, with 11 bases between the two germline ends. The CDR3 sequence is 15 residues long. The chain's CDR3 is CASSQESGMPYEQYF. The CDR3 DNA reads TGTGCCAGCAGCCAAGAGTCGGGGATGCCCTACGAGCAGTACTTC.

This sequence joins TRBV6-2 or TRBV6-3 and TRBJ2-1, with 16 bases that match TRBD2. Trimming cost V 2 bases and J 6 bases; bases outside gene matches: 7. The germline V gene encodes CDR1 MNHEY and CDR2 SVGEGT. The CDR3 runs to 18 residues. CDR3 in DNA: TGTGCCAGCAGTTACGGGGGACTAGCGGGGGGGCCGGGCAATGAGCAGTTCTTC. Residues: CASSYGGLAGGPGNEQFF.

The gene calls are TRBV29-1 and TRBJ1-1; D might be TRBD1 (6 bases). Germline assignment: CDR1 SQVTM and CDR2 ANQGSEA. The CDR3 sequence is 10 residues long. The CDR3 DNA reads TGCGCGGGGGGGCCCACTGAAGCTTTCTTT. Its protein product is CAGGPTEAFF.

The chain is built from TRBV13 and TRBJ1-5, with 7 bases aligning to TRBD1. The CDR3 is 14 residues long. Germline V lookup: CDR1 PRHDT, CDR2 FYEKMQ (reference sequence). J lost 5 bases, V lost 8 bases, and 9 bases had no gene match. The CDR3 here is CASDRNQGDQPQHF. The CDR3 DNA reads as TGTGCCAGCGACAGAAACCAGGGGGATCAGCCCCAGCATTTT.

This clonotype was recorded only once. This chain joins TRBV9 and TRBJ2-5; D ambiguous. Germline CDR1 and CDR2: SGDLS and YYNGEE. This CDR3 region has 14 residues. Trimming took off 1 base at V and 2 bases at J, with 9 bases between the two ends. For the CDR3, the DNA is TGTGCCAGCAGCGTAAGTGGGTCTCAAGAGACCCAGTACTTC. Its protein product is CASSVSGSQETQYF.

CDR3 nucleotide sequence: TGTGCCAGCACCCAGACTGGATACAATGAGCAGTTCTTC. Translated, it gives CASTQTGYNEQFF. V usage is TRBV5-6 and J usage is TRBJ2-1; D is undetermined. The V end was cut by 6 bases, the J end by 4 bases, with 11 bases between. CDR1 and CDR2 from the germline V gene are SGHDT and YYEEEE. The CDR3 extends over 13 amino acids.

V gene TRBV29-1 combines with J gene TRBJ2-7, with 7 nucleotides matching TRBD1. Per the germline V gene, CDR1 is SQVTM and CDR2 is ANQGSEA. This CDR3 has 12 residues. V lost 5 bases to trimming and J lost 2 bases; unmatched junction nucleotides: 3. The CDR3 bases are TGCAGCGTTCAGACAGGGCCCTACGAGCAGTACTTC. Its translation: CSVQTGPYEQYF.

The chain recombines TRBV7-3 with TRBJ1-2; D gene uncertain. The CDR3 runs 13 residues. Looked up from germline, CDR1 is SGHTA and CDR2 is FQGTGA. V shed 5 bases and J shed 6 bases, with 13 bases lying between them. In nucleotides, the CDR3 is TGTGCCAGCAGCCGCCGGGCCCGGGATGGCTACACCTTC. It yields the protein CASSRRARDGYTF. Filled out from reference TRBV7-3 and TRBJ1-2, the complete variable domain reads GAGVSQTPSNKVTEKGKYVELRCDPISGHTALYWYRQSLGQGPEFLIYFQGTGAADDSGLPNDRFFAVRPEGSVSTLKIQRTERGDSAVYLCASSRRARDGYTFGSGTRLTVV.

This clonotype has only a few counts. The V gene is TRBV7-9, the J gene TRBJ2-7; possible D gene TRBD2, 6 bases. The CDR3 spans 12 residues. The V end lost 5 bases, the J end lost 7 bases, and 12 bases lay between the germline ends. Germline CDR1 SEHNR, CDR2 FQNEAQ (reference sequence). CDR3 sequence: CASSQRGGEQYV. The DNA for the CDR3 is TGTGCCAGCAGCCAACGGGGAGGTGAGCAGTACGTC.

V and J are TRBV11-1 and TRBJ2-1; 11 nucleotides match TRBD2. The V gene's germline CDR1 is SGHAT and CDR2 FQDESV (reference sequence). The CDR3 extends over 17 amino acids. Trimming took 5 bases from V and 4 from J; bases not matched to a gene: 10. The CDR3 DNA is TGTGCCAGCAGCCCGGGACTAGCGGATGCCGATTACAATGAGCAGTTCTTC. It translates to CASSPGLADADYNEQFF. Combining the CDR3 with reference TRBV11-1 and TRBJ2-1 gives the whole variable domain EAEVAQSPRYKITEKSQAVAFWCDPISGHATLYWYRQILGQGPELLVQFQDESVVDDSQLPKDRFSAERLKGVDSTLKIQPAELGDSAMYLCASSPGLADADYNEQFFGPGTRLTVL.

The chain links TRBV13 to TRBJ1-1, with D possibly being TRBD1 (5 bases). This CDR3 is 14 amino acids long. Trimming shortened V by 5 bases and J by 0 bases, and 10 bases separated the two germline ends. The germline V gene has CDR1 PRHDT and CDR2 FYEKMQ (reference sequence). The DNA of the CDR3 is TGTGCCAGCAGCCGTGACAGTATGAACACTGAAGCTTTCTTT. It is translated as CASSRDSMNTEAFF.

The rearrangement links TRBV14 to TRBJ1-1; D remains ambiguous. Germline values: CDR1 SGHDN, CDR2 FVKESK. Trimming took off 1 base at V and 4 bases at J, with 19 bases between the two ends. The CDR3 consists of 17 residues. The CDR3, as DNA: TGTGCCAGCAGCCAAGGGTCCGGGATACTGGACGGCACTGAAGCTTTCTTT. It codes for CASSQGSGILDGTEAFF.